Below, 29 T cell receptor beta chains from the same sample are listed, as sequenced in a study of blood T cells in healthy people across ages. The authors ran a second PCR of roughly 6 to 12 cycles using a sample-barcoded 5' primer and a J-beta primer mix. TCRdb recomputed calls from the 5' RACE reads with MiXCR, one row per CDR3 protein. The repertoire includes about 670,000 distinct CDR3 sequences, over 40% of them detected once, and approximately 29% sits in the top ten. The sample consisted of blood. Every receptor here comes from a man at least 80 years old in good health.

This clonotype has at least ten counts. The chain uses TRBV27 and TRBJ2-5; 15 positions match TRBD2. Per germline, CDR1 MNHEY and CDR2 SMNVEV (reference sequence). V was pared by 7 bases and J by 2 bases, with 8 bases of the junction left unmatched. The CDR3 runs to 17 residues. CDR3 residues: CASNPWTSGGGQETQYF. CDR3 DNA: TGTGCCAGCAACCCTTGGACTAGCGGGGGGGGGCAAGAGACCCAGTACTTC.

This chain uses TRBV7-6 with TRBJ2-5, with D perhaps TRBD2 (5 bases). Germline CDR1 reads SGHVS; CDR2 reads FNYEAQ. The CDR3 runs 14 residues. Trimming removed 4 bases at V and 5 bases at J, with 14 bases between. CDR3 in amino acids: CASSYRNGGETQYF. In nucleotides, the CDR3 is TGTGCCAGCAGCTACCGGAACGGCGGGGAGACCCAGTACTTC.

This sequence joins TRBV5-1 and TRBJ2-3, with 7 bases aligning to TRBD1. CDR1 is SGHRS and CDR2 is YFSETQ in the germline V gene. The CDR3 has 14 amino acids. V shed 2 bases and J 4 bases; nucleotides not matched to a gene: 4. The CDR3 loop reads CASSFYRGSDTQYF. The CDR3 DNA reads TGCGCCAGCAGCTTCTACAGGGGATCAGATACGCAGTATTTT.

With respect to this clonotype: A much larger clone differs from this one at a single base, so this may be a read error. The V and J genes are TRBV7-9 and TRBJ2-5, with 7 bases fitting TRBD2. The J call may be mistaken, given a closer DNA end match to TRBJ2-7. The CDR3 runs 14 residues. Germline lookup yields CDR1 SEHNR and CDR2 FQNEAQ (reference sequence). CDR3: CASILEGTKYEQYF. The CDR3, as DNA: TGTGCCAGCATCTTAGAAGGGACTAAGTACGAGCAGTACTTC.

This clonotype was seen more than once but under ten times. The chain couples TRBV7-2 to TRBJ2-1; TRBD1 matches at 9 bases. This CDR3 spans 15 amino acids. Losses at the gene ends were 2 bases for V and 13 bases for J; bases not matched to a gene: 12. The germline CDR1 and CDR2 sequences are SGHTA and FQGNSA. The CDR3 bases are TGTGCCAGCAGCTTACGGGCACTGGGACAGGGTACCCAGTTCTTC. It specifies CASSLRALGQGTQFF. Looking up the rest from reference TRBV7-2 and TRBJ2-1 gives the full variable domain: GAGVSQSPSNKVTEKGKDVELRCDPISGHTALYWYRQSLGQGLEFLIYFQGNSAPDKSGLPSDRFSAERTGGSVSTLTIQRTQQEDSAVYLCASSLRALGQGTQFFGPGTRLTVL.

This clonotype was found a few times. A read error may account for a junction end that differs from germline. The chain joins TRBV2 to TRBJ2-5; TRBD1 matches at 10 bases. Per germline, CDR1 SNHLY and CDR2 FYNNEI. CDR3 length: 14 residues. The CDR3 DNA reads TGTGCCAGCAGGGAAGACAGGGGGCTGGAGACCCAGTACTTC. Its protein is CASREDRGLETQYF.

This clonotype has only a few counts. V is TRBV11-2 and J is TRBJ2-3; 14 bases align to TRBD2. There are 22 residues in the CDR3. CDR1 and CDR2 from the germline V gene are SGHAT and FQNNGV. J was trimmed by 5 bases and V by 5 bases; bases with no gene match: 24. CDR3 loop: CASSPRLAQRTRLAGGKDTQYF. As DNA, the CDR3 is TGTGCCAGCAGCCCCCGCCTTGCCCAGAGGACCCGACTAGCGGGGGGGAAAGATACGCAGTATTTT.

The J gene is TRBJ2-3, the V gene TRBV12-3 or TRBV12-4, with D maybe TRBD2 (7 bases). This CDR3 comprises 15 residues. The ends were cut back, 5 bases at V and 2 bases at J, with 14 bases in the middle. The CDR3 reads CASSLRGAPTDTQYF. The CDR3 region has the DNA TGTGCCAGCAGTCTCCGGGGGGCCCCCACAGATACGCAGTATTTT.

V gene TRBV6-2 or TRBV6-3 combines with J gene TRBJ2-1, with D possibly being TRBD1 (5 bases). V was clipped by 4 bases and J by 9 bases, with 13 bases between them. This CDR3 spans 13 amino acids. Germline assignment: CDR1 MNHEY and CDR2 SVGEGT. DNA of the CDR3: TGTGCCAGCAGTTTTACAGGTTTGGCTGAGCAGTTCTTC. As protein: CASSFTGLAEQFF.

The rearrangement links TRBV4-3 to TRBJ2-3; D is unclear. CDR3 size: 19 residues. Germline V gene data show CDR1 as LGHNA and CDR2 as YSLEER. The V end lost 0 bases, the J end lost 2 bases, and 21 bases lay between the germline ends. In nucleotides, the CDR3 is TGCGCCAGCAGCCAAGAAATAGTTTCGCCTCTGCAGCTCACAGATACGCAGTATTTT. Translating gives CASSQEIVSPLQLTDTQYF.

This clonotype was observed many times. The chain is built from TRBV6-2 or TRBV6-3 and TRBJ1-5, with a weak D call TRBD1 (5 bases). In germline, CDR1 is MNHEY, CDR2 SVGEGT. V shed 7 bases and J shed 0 bases, with 13 bases lying between them. This CDR3 is 15 amino acids long. The CDR3 DNA reads TGTGCCAGCACCAAGACAGCGTATAGCAATCAGCCCCAGCATTTT. It translates to CASTKTAYSNQPQHF.

This clonotype was picked up one time. The chain recombines TRBV3-1 with TRBJ2-7, with D tentatively TRBD1 (6 bases). The CDR3 has 15 amino acids. Germline V gene lookup returns CDR1 LGHDT and CDR2 YNNKEL (reference sequence). V lost 7 bases and J lost 0, with 16 bases in between. CDR3 nucleotides: TGTGCCAGCAACCCACAGGGAAACCCCTCCTACGAGCAGTACTTC. Its translation: CASNPQGNPSYEQYF.

This chain links TRBV15 with TRBJ1-2; D is ambiguous. Germline V CDR1 and CDR2: LNHNV, YYDKDF (reference sequence). The CDR3 sequence is 16 residues long. V was clipped by 1 base and J by 2 bases, with 14 bases between them. This CDR3 reads CATSRGTPGSNYGYTF. In nucleotides, the CDR3 is TGTGCCACCAGCAGAGGAACCCCAGGTTCCAACTATGGCTACACCTTC.

The rearrangement uses TRBV7-9 and TRBJ2-1, with 9 bases identical to TRBD2. The CDR3 is 16 residues long. V lost 6 bases, J lost 2 bases, and 8 bases stayed unmatched. Looked up from germline, CDR1 is SEHNR and CDR2 is FQNEAQ (reference sequence). The CDR3 loop is CASSQVPSGAYNEQFF. As DNA, the CDR3 is TGTGCCAGCAGTCAAGTCCCTAGCGGGGCCTACAATGAGCAGTTCTTC.

This clonotype was seen only a few times. This chain connects TRBV3-1 to TRBJ1-4; no reliable D call. V dropped 1 base and J dropped 5 bases, with 5 bases sitting between them. The CDR3 runs to 13 residues. Germline CDR1 reads LGHDT; CDR2 reads YNNKEL (reference sequence). The CDR3 nucleotides read TGTGCCAGCAGCCAAGGGCAGAATGAAAAACTGTTTTTT. Protein sequence: CASSQGQNEKLFF. Drawing the rest from reference TRBV3-1 and TRBJ1-4, the complete variable domain is DTAVSQTPKYLVTQMGNDKSIKCEQNLGHDTMYWYKQDSKKFLKIMFSYNNKELIINETVPNRFSPKSPDKAHLNLHINSLELGDSAVYFCASSQGQNEKLFFGSGTQLSVL.

Only a few counts were recorded for this clonotype. The J gene is TRBJ2-7, the V gene TRBV20-1; maybe TRBD2 (6 bases). With 6 bases removed from V and 5 bases from J, the gap between germline ends came to 20 bases. This CDR3 comprises 14 residues. Germline V gene lookup returns CDR1 DFQATT and CDR2 SNEGSKA (reference sequence). The CDR3 region has the DNA TGCAGTGCGCCCGGGACTGGTAATACGCACGAGCAGTACTTC. Its translation: CSAPGTGNTHEQYF.

The chain carries TRBV7-2 and TRBJ2-3; 7 bases are a match to TRBD2. The CDR3 runs to 15 residues. Trimming cost V 1 base and J 9 bases; bases outside gene matches: 10. The germline CDR1 and CDR2 sequences are SGHTA and FQGNSA. The CDR3 is CASSLDGGRRRTQYF. The CDR3 DNA sequence: TGTGCCAGCAGCTTAGATGGCGGGAGACGTCGCACGCAGTATTTT.

This clonotype was seen more than once but under ten times. The chain has TRBV4-3 and TRBJ2-1; 11 bases are shared with TRBD2. The V and J ends lost 4 bases and 10 bases, in that order; junction bases with no gene match: 15. The CDR3 extends over 17 amino acids. Germline lookup yields CDR1 LGHNA and CDR2 YSLEER. This CDR3 is CASSPAPPTSGGREQFF. The CDR3 region has the DNA TGCGCCAGCAGCCCCGCCCCCCCAACTAGCGGGGGAAGAGAGCAGTTCTTC.

This clonotype occurred many times. The rearrangement links TRBV7-9 to TRBJ2-5; 8 bases match TRBD1. Germline V lookup: CDR1 SEHNR, CDR2 FQNEAQ (reference sequence). With 6 bases clipped from V and 1 base from J, the junction kept 4 bases outside the gene matches. This CDR3 has 14 residues. CDR3 nucleotide sequence: TGTGCCAGCAGACGCACAGGGGGCCAAGAGACCCAGTACTTC. This codes for CASRRTGGQETQYF.

This sequence joins TRBV21-1 and TRBJ2-1; TRBD1, as called in the table, went unchecked against the DNA. TRBV21-1 counts as a pseudogene. This CDR3 is built from 16 residues. In nucleotides, the CDR3 is TGTGCCAGCAGCCCCGGGACGCGGTGGATCTTTAATGAGCAGTTCTTC. This gives the protein CASSPGTRWIFNEQFF.

The V gene is TRBV5-1, the J gene TRBJ2-5; 9 positions agree with TRBD2. V was clipped by 0 bases and J by 11 bases; unmatched bases: 17. Germline values: CDR1 SGHRS, CDR2 YFSETQ. This CDR3 has 17 amino acids. In nucleotides, the CDR3 is TGCGCCAGCAGCTTGGGAATTGGGTCTAGCGGGAACAATGAGCAGTACTTC. Protein: CASSLGIGSSGNNEQYF. The variable domain in full, completed from reference TRBV5-1 and TRBJ2-5, reads KAGVTQTPRYLIKTRGQQVTLSCSPISGHRSVSWYQQTPGQGLQFLFEYFSETQRNKGNFPGRFSGRQFSNSRSEMNVSTLELGDSALYLCASSLGIGSSGNNEQYFGPGTRLLVL.

This clonotype was found a few times. V gene TRBV6-2 or TRBV6-3 combines with J gene TRBJ2-5, with TRBD2 matching over 8 bases. The germline CDR1 and CDR2 sequences are MNHEY and SVGEGT. This CDR3 comprises 17 residues. V was pared by 7 bases and J by 2 bases, with 15 bases of the junction left unmatched. CDR3 protein: CASTYRSGGFDQETQYF. The DNA of the CDR3 is TGTGCCAGCACCTACCGGTCGGGAGGGTTCGATCAAGAGACCCAGTACTTC.

Concerning this clonotype itself: Since a much larger clone is just one base distant, this may be a read error. The chain is built from TRBV30 and TRBJ2-4, with TRBD1 matching over 7 bases. The CDR3 contains 14 residues. The junction had 14 bases not matched to a gene; V was cut back by 0 bases and J by 15 bases. Per germline, CDR1 GTSNPN and CDR2 SVGIG (reference sequence). In DNA, the CDR3 is TGTGCCTGGAGTGTTTCAGGGGGTGTGAACGAGCGGTACTTC. It specifies CAWSVSGGVNERYF.

The chain uses TRBV6-2 or TRBV6-3 and TRBJ2-4; TRBD1 is a possible D gene (5 bases). Germline V gene lookup returns CDR1 MNHEY and CDR2 SVGEGT. The V gene lost 4 bases and the J gene lost 13 bases, with 23 bases spanning the gap. The CDR3 totals 15 residues. The CDR3: CASSFRVLRSNEQYF. DNA for the CDR3: TGTGCCAGCAGTTTCAGGGTCCTGAGGAGCAATGAGCAGTACTTC.

V usage is TRBV12-3 or TRBV12-4 and J usage is TRBJ1-5; TRBD1 matches 7 bases. After removal of 6 bases from V and 3 bases from J, the junction contained 11 bases not matched to a gene. This CDR3 is built from 16 residues. This CDR3 reads CASSTYTGALNQPQHF. The CDR3 DNA sequence: TGTGCCAGCAGCACCTATACAGGGGCCCTCAATCAGCCCCAGCATTTT.

This clonotype turned up a few times. CDR3 amino acids: CSAPLGSEQYF. CDR3 coding DNA: TGCAGTGCCCCCCTTGGGTCCGAGCAGTACTTC. The gene calls are TRBV20-1 and TRBJ2-7; D ambiguous. V was cut by 6 bases and J by 6 bases, with 12 bases left in between. The germline V gene encodes CDR1 DFQATT and CDR2 SNEGSKA (reference sequence). The CDR3 totals 11 residues.

V and J are TRBV7-9 and TRBJ1-1; possible D gene TRBD1, 6 bases. Per germline, CDR1 SEHNR and CDR2 FQNEAQ (reference sequence). This CDR3 has 14 residues. The germline V and J ends were trimmed by 5 bases and 0 bases, with 10 bases remaining between them. This chain's CDR3 is CASSADSLNTEAFF. CDR3 in DNA: TGTGCCAGCAGCGCGGACAGCCTGAACACTGAAGCTTTCTTT.

This CDR3 reads CASSAGELFF. Written as DNA, the CDR3 is TGTGCCAGCAGTGCCGGGGAGCTGTTTTTT. The rearrangement uses TRBV2 and TRBJ2-2; D uncertain. This CDR3 region has 10 residues. V was trimmed by 4 bases and J by 6 bases, leaving 0 bases between them. From germline, CDR1 is SNHLY and CDR2 FYNNEI.

This clonotype was seen ten or more times. The J gene is TRBJ2-3, the V gene TRBV6-5, with D perhaps matching TRBD2 (6 bases). The CDR3 runs to 15 residues. Germline lookup yields CDR1 MNHEY and CDR2 SVGAGI. Trimming pared 3 bases from V and 0 bases from J, leaving 10 bases between. For the CDR3, the DNA is TGTGCCAGCAGTTATAGCGGAGCCAGCACAGATACGCAGTATTTT. Translating gives CASSYSGASTDTQYF.